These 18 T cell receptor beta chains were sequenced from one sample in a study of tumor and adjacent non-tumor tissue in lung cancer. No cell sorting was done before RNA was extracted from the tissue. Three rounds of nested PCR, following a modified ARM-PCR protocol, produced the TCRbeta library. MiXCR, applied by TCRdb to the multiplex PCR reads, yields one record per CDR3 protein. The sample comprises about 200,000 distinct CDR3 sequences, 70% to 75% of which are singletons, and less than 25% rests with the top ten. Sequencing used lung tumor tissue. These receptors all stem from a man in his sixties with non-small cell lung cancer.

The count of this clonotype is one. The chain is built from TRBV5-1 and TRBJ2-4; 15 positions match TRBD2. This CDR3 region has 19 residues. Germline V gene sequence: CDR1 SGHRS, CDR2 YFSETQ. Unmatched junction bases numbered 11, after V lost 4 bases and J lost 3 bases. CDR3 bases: TGCGCCAGCAGCCTAAACCCGGGACTAGCGGGAGGTAGCAAAAACATTCAGTACTTC. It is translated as CASSLNPGLAGGSKNIQYF.

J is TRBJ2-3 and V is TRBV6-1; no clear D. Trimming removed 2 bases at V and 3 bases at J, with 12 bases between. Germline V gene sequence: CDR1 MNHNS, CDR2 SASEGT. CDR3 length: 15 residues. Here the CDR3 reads CASSENPMGTDTQYF. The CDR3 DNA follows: TGTGCCAGCAGTGAAAACCCCATGGGAACAGATACGCAGTATTTT.

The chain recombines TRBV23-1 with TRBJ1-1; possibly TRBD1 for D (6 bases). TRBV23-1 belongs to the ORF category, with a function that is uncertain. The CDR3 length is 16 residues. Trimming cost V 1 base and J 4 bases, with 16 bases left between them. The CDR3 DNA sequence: TGCGCCAGCAGTCAATATCCGGGGGGCGCGGGCACTGAAGCTTTCTTT. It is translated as CASSQYPGGAGTEAFF.

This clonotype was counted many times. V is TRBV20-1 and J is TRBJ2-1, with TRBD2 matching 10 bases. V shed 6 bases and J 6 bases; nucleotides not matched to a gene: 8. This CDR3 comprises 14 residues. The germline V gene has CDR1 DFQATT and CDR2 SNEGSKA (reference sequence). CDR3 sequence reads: CSAESGRVPNEQFF. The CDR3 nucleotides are TGCAGTGCCGAAAGCGGGAGGGTCCCCAATGAGCAGTTCTTC.

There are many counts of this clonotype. The CDR3 loop reads CASSQLAARAATEAFF. The CDR3 coding sequence is TGTGCCAGCAGCCAACTCGCCGCGAGGGCGGCCACTGAAGCTTTCTTT. The gene calls are TRBV4-2 and TRBJ1-1; D is unresolved. This CDR3 is 16 amino acids long. Deletions cut 2 bases from V and 4 bases from J, with 17 bases between. Germline V gene data show CDR1 as LGHNA and CDR2 as YNFKEQ.

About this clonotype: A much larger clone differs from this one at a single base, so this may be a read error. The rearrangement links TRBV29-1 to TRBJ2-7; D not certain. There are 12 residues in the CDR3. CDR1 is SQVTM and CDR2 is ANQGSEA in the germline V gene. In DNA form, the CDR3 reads TGCAGCGTTGCCAGGAGCTCCTACGAGCACTACTTC. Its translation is CSVARSSYEHYF.

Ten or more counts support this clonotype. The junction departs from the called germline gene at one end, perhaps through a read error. This CDR3 is CSGTGLNAEAFF. The CDR3 region has the DNA TGCAGCGGGACAGGTCTGAACGCTGAAGCTTTCTTT. This chain joins TRBV29-1 and TRBJ1-1, with 7 bases identical to TRBD1. Per the germline V gene, CDR1 is SQVTM and CDR2 is ANQGSEA. CDR3 length: 12 amino acids.

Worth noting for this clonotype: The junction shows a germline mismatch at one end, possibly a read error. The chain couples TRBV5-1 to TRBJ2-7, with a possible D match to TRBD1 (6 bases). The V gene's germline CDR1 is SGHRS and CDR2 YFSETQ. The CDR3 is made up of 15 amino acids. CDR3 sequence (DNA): TGCGCCAGCAGCTTGGGGACAGCCGGCCCCCACGAGCAGTACTTT. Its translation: CASSLGTAGPHEQYF.

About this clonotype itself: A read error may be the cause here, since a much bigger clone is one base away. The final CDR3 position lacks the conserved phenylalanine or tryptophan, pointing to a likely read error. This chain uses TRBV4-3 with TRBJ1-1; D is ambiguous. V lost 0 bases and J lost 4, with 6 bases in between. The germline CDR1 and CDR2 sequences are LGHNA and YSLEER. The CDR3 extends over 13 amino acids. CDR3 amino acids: CASSQETLTEAFL. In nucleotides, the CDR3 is TGCGCCAGCAGCCAAGAGACCCTCACTGAAGCTTTCTTA.

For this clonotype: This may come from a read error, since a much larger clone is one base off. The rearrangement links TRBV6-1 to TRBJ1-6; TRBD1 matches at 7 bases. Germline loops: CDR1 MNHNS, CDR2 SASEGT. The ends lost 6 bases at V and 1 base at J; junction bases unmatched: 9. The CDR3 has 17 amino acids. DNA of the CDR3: TGTGCCAGCAGGTCGTCCCCGACAGGGTCCTATAATTCACCCCTCCACTTT. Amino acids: CASRSSPTGSYNSPLHF.

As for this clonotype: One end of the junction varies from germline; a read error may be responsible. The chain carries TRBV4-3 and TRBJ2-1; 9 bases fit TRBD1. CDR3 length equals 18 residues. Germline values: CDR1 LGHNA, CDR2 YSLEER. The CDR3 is CAISQAPTGQGYYNGQFF. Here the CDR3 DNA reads TGCGCCATCAGCCAGGCTCCGACCGGACAGGGGTACTACAATGGACAGTTCTTC.

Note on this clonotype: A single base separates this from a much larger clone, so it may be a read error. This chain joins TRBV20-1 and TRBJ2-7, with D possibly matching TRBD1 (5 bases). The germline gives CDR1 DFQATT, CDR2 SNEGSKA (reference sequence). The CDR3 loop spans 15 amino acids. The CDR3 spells CSARDSTAGNYELYF. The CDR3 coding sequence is TGCAGTGCTAGAGATAGTACCGCAGGGAACTACGAGCTGTACTTC.

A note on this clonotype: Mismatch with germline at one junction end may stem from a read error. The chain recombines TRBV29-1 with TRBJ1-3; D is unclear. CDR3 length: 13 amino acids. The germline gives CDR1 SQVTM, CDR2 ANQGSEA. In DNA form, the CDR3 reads TGCAGTGTTGGAGCAATGACTGGAAACACCATATATTTT. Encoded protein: CSVGAMTGNTIYF.

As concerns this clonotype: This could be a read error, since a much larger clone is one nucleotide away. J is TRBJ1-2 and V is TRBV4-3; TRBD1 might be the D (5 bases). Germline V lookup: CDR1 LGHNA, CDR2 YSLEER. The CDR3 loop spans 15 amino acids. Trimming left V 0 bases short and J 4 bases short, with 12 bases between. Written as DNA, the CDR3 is TGCGCCAGCAGCCAAGACCCACGGGGCAGCTATGGCTACACCTTC. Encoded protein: CASSQDPRGSYGYTF.

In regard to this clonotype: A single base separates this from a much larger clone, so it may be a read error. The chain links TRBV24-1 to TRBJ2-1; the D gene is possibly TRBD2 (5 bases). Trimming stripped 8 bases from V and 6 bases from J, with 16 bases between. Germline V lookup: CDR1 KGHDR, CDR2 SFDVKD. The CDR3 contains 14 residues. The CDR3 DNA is TGTGCCACCAACGAGGGAGCGGTTGGCAATGAGCAGTTCTTC. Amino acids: CATNEGAVGNEQFF.

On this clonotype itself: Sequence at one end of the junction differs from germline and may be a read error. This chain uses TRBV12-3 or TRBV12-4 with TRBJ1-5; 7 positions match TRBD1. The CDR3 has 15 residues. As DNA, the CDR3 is TGTGCCAGCAGTCAAACAACAGGGGTCAATCAGCCCGAGCATTTT. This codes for CASSQTTGVNQPEHF.

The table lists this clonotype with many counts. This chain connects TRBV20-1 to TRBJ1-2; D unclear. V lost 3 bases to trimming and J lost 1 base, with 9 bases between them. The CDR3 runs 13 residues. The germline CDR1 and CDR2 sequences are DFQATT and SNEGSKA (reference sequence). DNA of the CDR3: TGCAGTGCTAGCCCGCGGAGTAACTATGGCTACACCTTC. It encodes CSASPRSNYGYTF.

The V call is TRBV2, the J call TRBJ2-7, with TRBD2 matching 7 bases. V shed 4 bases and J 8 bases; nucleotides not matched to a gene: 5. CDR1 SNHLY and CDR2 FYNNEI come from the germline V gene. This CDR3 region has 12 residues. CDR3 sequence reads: CASSGTSLQQYF. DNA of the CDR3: TGTGCCAGCAGTGGGACTAGTCTCCAGCAGTACTTC.